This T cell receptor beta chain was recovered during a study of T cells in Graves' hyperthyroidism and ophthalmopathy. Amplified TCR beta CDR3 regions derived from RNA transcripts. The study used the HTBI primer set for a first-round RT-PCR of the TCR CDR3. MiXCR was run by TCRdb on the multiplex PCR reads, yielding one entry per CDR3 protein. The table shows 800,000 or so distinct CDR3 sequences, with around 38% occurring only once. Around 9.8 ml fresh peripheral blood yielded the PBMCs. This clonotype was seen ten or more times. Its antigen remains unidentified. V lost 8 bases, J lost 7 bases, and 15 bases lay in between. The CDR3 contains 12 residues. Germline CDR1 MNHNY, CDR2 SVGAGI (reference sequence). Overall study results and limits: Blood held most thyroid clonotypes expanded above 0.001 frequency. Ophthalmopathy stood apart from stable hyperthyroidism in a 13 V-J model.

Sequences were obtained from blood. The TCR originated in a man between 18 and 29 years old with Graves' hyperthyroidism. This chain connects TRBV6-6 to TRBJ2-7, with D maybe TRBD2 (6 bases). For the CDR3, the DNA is TGTGCCAGCCGCCCTATGGGGGGTGAGCAGTACTTC. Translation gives CASRPMGGEQYF.